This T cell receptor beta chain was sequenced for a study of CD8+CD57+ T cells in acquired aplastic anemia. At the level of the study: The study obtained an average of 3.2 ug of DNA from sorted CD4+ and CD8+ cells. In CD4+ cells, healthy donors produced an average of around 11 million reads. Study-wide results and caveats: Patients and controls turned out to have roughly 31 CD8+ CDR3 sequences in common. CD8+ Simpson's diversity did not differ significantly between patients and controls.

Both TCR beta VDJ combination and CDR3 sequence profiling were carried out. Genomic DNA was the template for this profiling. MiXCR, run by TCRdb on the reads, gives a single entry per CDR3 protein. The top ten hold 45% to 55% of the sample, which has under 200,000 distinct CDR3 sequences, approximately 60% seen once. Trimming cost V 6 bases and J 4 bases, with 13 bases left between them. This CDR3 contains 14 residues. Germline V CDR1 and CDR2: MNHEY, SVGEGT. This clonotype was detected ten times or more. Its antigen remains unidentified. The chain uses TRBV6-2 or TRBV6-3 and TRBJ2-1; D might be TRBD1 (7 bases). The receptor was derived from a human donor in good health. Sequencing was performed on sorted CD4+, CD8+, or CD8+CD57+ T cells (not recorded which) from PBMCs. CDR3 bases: TGTGCCAGCAGCCCCAGGGGGACTTACAATGAGCAGTTCTTC. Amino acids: CASSPRGTYNEQFF.